The source of this T cell receptor beta chain is a study of cytomegalovirus exposure and HLA in healthy donors. The length of the CDR3 is 14 residues. V trimming: 5 bases; J trimming: 5 bases; junction bases outside the gene matches: 3. Germline loops: CDR1 SNHLY, CDR2 FYNNEI. This clone was observed a few times. 60 Vbeta and 13 Jbeta primers were used in PCR. Produced via immunoSEQ multiplex PCR; TCRdb's table is partial and in-frame only. Among 70,000 to 90,000 clones, just under 75% were seen once, and the ten largest hold around 3.9%. The chain couples TRBV2 to TRBJ1-6; 7 bases are shared with TRBD1. The origin of this receptor is a man aged 55 to 70 in good health and CMV-seronegative. Sequencing was performed on PBMCs. CDR3 sequence (DNA): TGTGCCAGCAGTCTCGGGACAGATAATTCACCCCTCCACTTT. This codes for CASSLGTDNSPLHF. The variable domain in full, completed from reference TRBV2 and TRBJ1-6, reads EPEVTQTPSHQVTQMGQEVILRCVPISNHLYFYWYRQILGQKVEFLVSFYNNEISEKSEIFDDQFSVERPDGSNFTLKIRSTKLEDSAMYFCASSLGTDNSPLHFGNGTRLTVT.